This T cell receptor (beta chain) is drawn from a study of CD8 T cells in ankylosing spondylitis. Study-level results: A motif in TCR beta, a set of eight or nine highly homologous variants, appeared characteristic of ankylosing spondylitis blood. Researchers reportedly found disease-linked clones significantly enriched in matched ankylosing spondylitis synovial fluid. There were earlier reports of some motif variants in reactive arthritis synovial fluid and blood.

Comments on this clonotype: Its antigen is still unknown.

Quantitative barcoded 5'-RACE was used to prepare TCR beta libraries. TCRdb re-analysed the 5' RACE reads in MiXCR, keeping a single row per CDR3 protein. The sample has about 340,000 distinct CDR3 sequences; roughly 15% are singletons. Trimming stripped 1 base from V and 2 bases from J, with 9 bases between. The CDR3 contains 15 residues. The V gene's germline CDR1 is SGHDN and CDR2 FVKESK. Sequencing was performed on blood, either unsorted or a sorted T cell fraction (not recorded which). The source of this sequence is a male donor with ankylosing spondylitis or in good health (not recorded which). The chain links TRBV14 to TRBJ1-3; D gene ambiguous. CDR3 bases: TGTGCCAGCAGCCAAGTTTCGTGGGCTGGAAACACCATATATTTT. It codes for CASSQVSWAGNTIYF.